The 21 T cell receptor beta chains below come from one sample, sequenced in a study of CD8 T cells in Susac syndrome. Reverse transcription used roughly 0.45 to 1 ug RNA and random hexamers. Each CDR3 protein is one row after TCRdb ran MiXCR on the immunoSEQ multiplex PCR reads. The data contain about 210,000 distinct CDR3 sequences, 80% to 95% of them singletons. Material: CD4+ T cells from PBMCs. These receptors were obtained from a human donor in good health.

The chain recombines TRBV29-1 with TRBJ2-7; D assignment may be TRBD1 or TRBD2 (6 bases each). The germline V gene encodes CDR1 SQVTM and CDR2 ANQGSEA. Deletions cut 2 bases from V and 2 bases from J, with 10 bases between. The CDR3 spans 13 residues. In nucleotides, the CDR3 is TGCAGCGTTGAAAGGGGGGAAGCCTACGAGCAGTACTTC. Its translation is CSVERGEAYEQYF.

V gene TRBV6-5 combines with J gene TRBJ2-5, with D possibly TRBD2 on 5 matching bases. The CDR3 has 14 residues. Germline CDR1 reads MNHEY; CDR2 reads SVGAGI. V was clipped by 6 bases and J by 4 bases, with 15 bases between them. CDR3 bases: TGTGCCAGCAGCCCCACGGGGTTGGGAGAGACCCAGTACTTC. Amino acid sequence: CASSPTGLGETQYF.

The V and J genes are TRBV7-3 and TRBJ2-6; D unclear. CDR1 is SGHTA, CDR2 FQGTGA, per germline. V gave up 2 bases and J gave up 0 bases, with 11 bases separating them. This CDR3 region has 17 residues. The CDR3 nucleotides read TGTGCCAGCAGCTTATTTGGCCATATCTCTGGGGCCAACGTCCTGACTTTC. Its translation: CASSLFGHISGANVLTF. The variable domain in full, completed from reference TRBV7-3 and TRBJ2-6, reads GAGVSQTPSNKVTEKGKYVELRCDPISGHTALYWYRQSLGQGPEFLIYFQGTGAADDSGLPNDRFFAVRPEGSVSTLKIQRTERGDSAVYLCASSLFGHISGANVLTFGAGSRLTVL.

This clonotype was seen a handful of times. The J gene is TRBJ2-5, the V gene TRBV18; TRBD2 matches 9 bases. Losses at the gene ends were 6 bases for V and 5 bases for J; bases not matched to a gene: 4. Germline CDR1 reads KGHSH; CDR2 reads LQKENI. The CDR3 has 13 amino acids. The CDR3, as DNA: TGTGCCAGCTCCCCTAGCGGGGTGGAGACCCAGTACTTC. Amino acids: CASSPSGVETQYF.

The CDR3 is CASSADRVRGYTF. DNA for the CDR3: TGCGCCAGCAGTGCGGACAGGGTCAGGGGCTACACCTTC. The chain has TRBV10-2 and TRBJ1-2; 8 nucleotides align to TRBD1. The ends lost 4 bases at V and 8 bases at J; junction bases unmatched: 6. Germline CDR1 and CDR2: WSHSY and SAAADI. The CDR3 is made up of 13 amino acids.

The V call is TRBV11-1, the J call TRBJ2-7, with D unclear. V lost 5 bases to trimming and J lost 2 bases, with 7 bases between them. CDR3 length: 12 residues. The germline gives CDR1 SGHAT, CDR2 FQDESV (reference sequence). CDR3 residues: CASSPGTYEQYF. The CDR3, as DNA: TGTGCCAGCAGCCCCGGAACCTACGAGCAGTACTTC.

J is TRBJ2-2 and V is TRBV20-1, with TRBD1 matching 12 bases. Germline lookup yields CDR1 DFQATT and CDR2 SNEGSKA (reference sequence). V dropped 4 bases and J dropped 7; count of bases not matched to a gene: 7. The CDR3 contains 15 residues. The CDR3 DNA sequence: TGCAGTGCTAATCCGGGACAGGGGGCTGGCGGGGAGCTGTTTTTT. Its translation is CSANPGQGAGGELFF.

The gene calls are TRBV6-1 and TRBJ2-3; D uncertain. This CDR3 has 12 residues. CDR1 is MNHNS and CDR2 is SASEGT in the germline V gene. The V end lost 6 bases, the J end lost 0 bases, and 4 bases lay between the germline ends. The CDR3 DNA is TGTGCCAGCAGGGGGAGCACAGATACGCAGTATTTT. Residues: CASRGSTDTQYF.

V is TRBV4-2 and J is TRBJ1-4; the D gene is possibly TRBD1 (6 bases). Germline V gene data show CDR1 as LGHNA and CDR2 as YNFKEQ. CDR3 length: 15 residues. Trimming left V 0 bases short and J 8 bases short, with 13 bases between. CDR3 nucleotides: TGTGCCAGCAGCCAAGAACCACAGGGCGGCGAAAAACTGTTTTTT. This gives the protein CASSQEPQGGEKLFF.

The genes are TRBV7-9 and TRBJ1-6; D is undetermined. The CDR3 consists of 15 residues. Germline CDR1 is SEHNR and CDR2 is FQNEAQ (reference sequence). V gave up 5 bases and J gave up 8 bases, with 16 bases separating them. The CDR3 protein is CASSLVGKGDSPLHF. CDR3 nucleotides: TGTGCCAGCAGCCTCGTGGGCAAGGGCGATTCACCCCTCCACTTT.

The genes are TRBV20-1 and TRBJ2-3; D unclear. The CDR3 totals 15 residues. Germline CDR1 and CDR2: DFQATT and SNEGSKA (reference sequence). V lost 5 bases and J 4 bases, leaving 19 bases between the germline ends. The CDR3: CSAAVLGESPDTQYF. For the CDR3, the DNA is TGCAGTGCTGCCGTTTTGGGCGAATCCCCAGATACGCAGTATTTT.

The chain joins TRBV9 to TRBJ1-1; maybe TRBD1 (5 bases). CDR3 length equals 14 residues. V lost 4 bases, J lost 3 bases, and 13 bases lay in between. Germline assignment: CDR1 SGDLS and CDR2 YYNGEE. The CDR3 is CASSFGGPDTEAFF. CDR3 sequence (DNA): TGTGCCAGCAGCTTCGGGGGTCCCGACACTGAAGCTTTCTTT. Drawing the rest from reference TRBV9 and TRBJ1-1, the complete variable domain is DSGVTQTPKHLITATGQRVTLRCSPRSGDLSVYWYQQSLDQGLQFLIQYYNGEERAKGNILERFSAQQFPDLHSELNLSSLELGDSALYFCASSFGGPDTEAFFGQGTRLTVV.

The chain is built from TRBV7-9 and TRBJ2-3; TRBD1 matches 9 bases. With V trimmed by 5 bases and J by 6 bases, 6 bases remained unmatched. CDR1 is SEHNR, CDR2 FQNEAQ, per germline (reference sequence). This CDR3 region has 14 residues. CDR3 in DNA: TGTGCCAGCAGCCTAGGACAGGGGTTCGATACGCAGTATTTT. Its translation is CASSLGQGFDTQYF.

This chain joins TRBV10-3 and TRBJ1-6, with 7 nucleotides matching TRBD1. After removal of 7 bases from V and 5 bases from J, the junction contained 8 bases not matched to a gene. The germline gives CDR1 ENHRY, CDR2 SYGVKD. The CDR3 consists of 15 residues. In DNA, the CDR3 is TGTGCCATCAAAGCGTCGGGACAGAATAATTCACCCCTCCACTTT. Translated, it gives CAIKASGQNNSPLHF.

The chain couples TRBV5-6 to TRBJ2-6; D possibly corresponds to TRBD1 (6 bases). CDR1 is SGHDT, CDR2 YYEEEE, per germline. The CDR3 length is 17 residues. V was trimmed by 4 bases and J by 0 bases, leaving 14 bases between them. CDR3 region: CASSEQGSSSGANVLTF. CDR3 nucleotide sequence: TGTGCCAGCAGCGAACAGGGTTCCAGCTCTGGGGCCAACGTCCTGACTTTC.

The count of this clonotype is one. The V call is TRBV30, the J call TRBJ1-1; D unclear. V was pared by 0 bases and J by 8 bases, with 19 bases between. Germline CDR1 is GTSNPN and CDR2 is SVGIG (reference sequence). The CDR3 loop spans 15 amino acids. The CDR3 is CAWSVHLDLLREAFF. CDR3 sequence (DNA): TGTGCCTGGAGTGTACATCTGGACCTTTTAAGGGAAGCTTTCTTT.

This chain links TRBV5-1 with TRBJ2-5, with D perhaps matching TRBD1 (7 bases). CDR1 and CDR2 from the germline V gene are SGHRS and YFSETQ. The CDR3 extends over 16 amino acids. V gave up 2 bases and J gave up 3 bases, with 17 bases separating them. CDR3 loop: CASSLIQGGSKETQYF. The CDR3 DNA sequence: TGCGCCAGCAGCTTAATTCAGGGGGGTTCAAAAGAGACCCAGTACTTC.

The rearrangement uses TRBV3-1 and TRBJ2-5, with TRBD2 matching 9 bases. The CDR3 is 14 amino acids. From germline, CDR1 is LGHDT and CDR2 YNNKEL (reference sequence). With V trimmed by 4 bases and J by 6 bases, 6 bases remained unmatched. The CDR3 spells CASSRSGGLKTQYF. CDR3 in DNA: TGTGCCAGCAGCCGGAGCGGGGGGTTAAAGACCCAGTACTTC.

This chain connects TRBV7-2 to TRBJ2-5, with 8 bases aligning to TRBD2. V lost 2 bases, J lost 6 bases, and 5 bases stayed unmatched. Germline-derived CDR1 and CDR2 are SGHTA and FQGNSA. This CDR3 is built from 14 residues. The CDR3 region is CASSLLGGGKTQYF. CDR3 bases: TGTGCCAGCAGCTTACTCGGCGGGGGGAAGACCCAGTACTTC.

This clonotype was seen a single time. The rearrangement uses TRBV5-1 and TRBJ1-1; D gene unclear. CDR1 and CDR2 from the germline V gene are SGHRS and YFSETQ. CDR3 length: 15 amino acids. Trimming pared 0 bases from V and 2 bases from J, leaving 11 bases between. The CDR3 region is CASSLAPGTNTEAFF. CDR3 nucleotide sequence: TGCGCCAGCAGCTTGGCCCCCGGAACCAACACTGAAGCTTTCTTT.

This chain uses TRBV20-1 with TRBJ2-5, with TRBD2 identical over 14 bases. V lost 5 bases and J lost 1; bases outside the gene matches: 6. Germline V gene data show CDR1 as DFQATT and CDR2 as SNEGSKA (reference sequence). The CDR3 runs 16 residues. The CDR3 DNA is TGCAGTGCTGGACTAGCGGGGGGCGGCCTCCAAGAGACCCAGTACTTC. Its translation is CSAGLAGGGLQETQYF.